The rows below give T cell receptor beta chains drawn from one sample of a study of T-cell memory formation after mild COVID-19. TCRdb re-analysed the 5' RACE reads in MiXCR, keeping a single row per CDR3 protein. Of approximately 410,000 distinct CDR3 sequences in the sample, about a quarter are singletons; the top ten hold roughly 14%. Sequencing input: PBMCs or a T cell subset sorted from them (not recorded which). The receptor set was obtained from an adult woman who had mild COVID-19 (a few samples of this study predate the infection). Cell type and time point are not known. Each CDR3 is given with its conserved first and last residue. The order of the fields is clone size, V gene, J gene, D gene, CDR3 protein, CDR3 DNA. The D gene is left open where the match is weak. The size field is filled for only some rows; it gives once, few, many or a size class.

>few|TRBV7-3|TRBJ1-1|TRBD1
CASSLTGTGATEAFF
TGTGCCAGCAGCTTAACCGGGACAGGGGCCACTGAAGCTTTCTTT
>-|TRBV30|TRBJ2-3|-
CAWSVFSPKSTDTQYF
TGTGCCTGGAGTGTATTTTCACCTAAGAGCACAGATACGCAGTATTTT
>few|TRBV24-1|TRBJ1-5|-
CATSGGVNQPQHF
TGTGCCACCAGTGGCGGTGTCAATCAGCCCCAGCATTTT
>few|TRBV5-1|TRBJ1-1|-
CASSPRGAGSNTEAFF
TGCGCCAGCAGCCCCCGCGGCGCGGGGTCGAACACTGAAGCTTTCTTT
>-|TRBV20-1|TRBJ2-5|-
CSVGGLQETQYF
TGCAGTGTAGGGGGACTGCAAGAGACCCAGTACTTC
>-|TRBV27|TRBJ2-2|-
CASSTRGSTGELFF
TGTGCCAGCAGCACCCGGGGAAGCACCGGGGAGCTGTTTTTT
>few|TRBV4-3|TRBJ2-1|TRBD2
CASSQDYPGLAGVKYWGNEQFF
TGCGCCAGCAGCCAAGATTACCCGGGGCTAGCGGGAGTTAAATATTGGGGCAATGAGCAGTTCTTC
>few|TRBV5-5|TRBJ2-3|-
CASSSPATDTQYF
TGTGCCAGCAGCTCCCCGGCCACAGATACGCAGTATTTT
>-|TRBV20-1|TRBJ2-7|-
CSAGGFASSYEQYF
TGCAGTGCTGGCGGTTTCGCAAGCTCCTACGAGCAGTACTTC
>few|TRBV24-1|TRBJ2-3|TRBD1
CATSDYTGTGNTDTQYF
TGTGCCACCAGTGATTATACCGGGACAGGGAACACAGATACGCAGTATTTT
>-|TRBV7-2|TRBJ1-1|-
CASSPRRIGLVGAFF
TGTGCCAGCAGCCCAAGACGTATTGGGTTGGTAGGAGCTTTCTTT
>few|TRBV29-1|TRBJ2-2|-
CSVEWGDGHTGELFF
TGCAGCGTTGAGTGGGGGGACGGACACACCGGGGAGCTGTTTTTT
>-|TRBV2|TRBJ1-5|TRBD1
CASNDRGNQPQHF
TGTGCCAGCAACGACAGGGGCAATCAGCCCCAGCATTTT
>-|TRBV7-9|TRBJ2-5|-
CASSLLADETQYF
TGTGCCAGCAGCTTACTAGCCGACGAGACCCAGTACTTC
>-|TRBV18|TRBJ2-4|TRBD1
CASSPPTGYIQYF
TGTGCCAGCTCACCACCGACAGGGTACATTCAGTACTTC
>few|TRBV6-2/TRBV6-3|TRBJ2-5|-
CASSQTTFETQYF
TGTGCCAGCAGTCAGACTACCTTCGAGACCCAGTACTTC
>-|TRBV11-2|TRBJ2-1|TRBD2
CASSPGAGAGEQFF
TGTGCCAGCAGCCCTGGGGCGGGAGCTGGTGAGCAGTTCTTC
>-|TRBV11-2|TRBJ2-7|-
CASSLVGSEYLSYEQYF
TGTGCCAGCAGCTTAGTCGGTTCGGAGTATCTCTCCTACGAGCAGTACTTC
>-|TRBV30|TRBJ2-7|-
CAWRTAYEQYF
TGTGCCTGGAGGACAGCCTACGAGCAGTACTTC
>-|TRBV29-1|TRBJ2-7|TRBD2
CSVEDLAGASHEQYF
TGCAGCGTTGAAGATTTAGCGGGAGCGAGTCACGAGCAGTACTTC
>-|TRBV4-3|TRBJ1-2|-
CASSQPTEGGGYGYTF
TGCGCCAGCAGCCAACCTACTGAGGGGGGCGGGTATGGCTACACCTTC
>-|TRBV15|TRBJ2-2|-
CATSRDLVYTGELFF
TGTGCCACCAGCAGAGATCTAGTCTACACCGGGGAGCTGTTTTTT
>-|TRBV27|TRBJ2-1|-
CASSLGTPSSYNEQFF
TGTGCCAGCAGTCTTGGGACACCGAGCTCCTACAATGAGCAGTTCTTC
>few|TRBV7-9|TRBJ2-7|TRBD1
CASSPGTGQHEQYF
TGTGCCAGCAGCCCCGGGACAGGGCAGCACGAGCAGTACTTC
>-|TRBV15|TRBJ2-7|-
CATSRSEGGVYEQYF
TGTGCCACCAGCAGATCCGAGGGGGGCGTCTACGAGCAGTACTTC
>-|TRBV5-1|TRBJ2-1|-
CASSLDMGGSYNEQFF
TGCGCCAGCAGCTTGGATATGGGGGGCTCCTACAATGAGCAGTTCTTC
>-|TRBV15|TRBJ2-4|-
CATSRDTRDRKNIQYF
TGTGCCACCAGCAGAGATACGAGAGATCGCAAAAACATTCAGTACTTC
>-|TRBV4-2|TRBJ2-3|-
CASSSGISTDTQYF
TGTGCCAGCAGCTCGGGGATTAGCACAGATACGCAGTATTTT
>-|TRBV15|TRBJ2-1|TRBD2
CATSRARGAGGPAEQFF
TGTGCCACCAGCAGGGCCCGGGGAGCGGGAGGGCCGGCTGAGCAGTTCTTC
>-|TRBV2|TRBJ2-7|TRBD1
CASSDGTGAEQYF
TGTGCCAGCAGTGACGGGACAGGAGCGGAGCAGTACTTC
>-|TRBV7-9|TRBJ2-1|-
CASSLPGISGNEQFF
TGTGCCAGCAGCTTACCGGGGATTTCAGGGAATGAGCAGTTCTTC
>few|TRBV9|TRBJ2-7|-
CASSPRLRVQLRCEQYF
TGTGCCAGCAGCCCACGCCTACGAGTTCAGCTTCGATGCGAGCAGTACTTC
>-|TRBV7-2|TRBJ1-5|-
CASNLAVGLNQPQHF
TGTGCCAGCAACCTAGCTGTCGGGCTCAATCAGCCCCAGCATTTT
>-|TRBV15|TRBJ2-7|-
CATERDTAYEQYF
TGTGCCACAGAGCGGGACACAGCCTACGAGCAGTACTTC
>few|TRBV7-9|TRBJ2-3|TRBD2
CASSPGLAGPITSTDTQYF
TGTGCCAGCAGCCCCGGACTAGCGGGACCAATTACTAGCACAGATACGCAGTATTTT
>-|TRBV12-3/TRBV12-4|TRBJ2-5|TRBD1
CASSFRDRFSETQYF
TGTGCCAGCAGTTTCCGGGACAGGTTCTCCGAGACCCAGTACTTC
>-|TRBV4-1|TRBJ2-5|-
CASSQESRRRGTQETQYF
TGCGCCAGCAGCCAAGAGTCCCGACGCCGGGGGACACAAGAGACCCAGTACTTC
>once|TRBV20-1|TRBJ2-5|-
CSAKGSVIGTQYF
TGCAGTGCAAAAGGCTCGGTCATTGGGACCCAGTACTTC
>-|TRBV20-1|TRBJ2-7|-
CSARSSGAGIEQYF
TGCAGTGCTAGAAGCTCGGGGGCGGGAATCGAGCAGTACTTC
>few|TRBV6-5|TRBJ1-2|-
CASRREGGYTF
TGTGCCAGCAGGCGGGAGGGTGGCTACACCTTC
>-|TRBV10-3|TRBJ1-5|-
CATRDSNQPQHF
TGTGCCACCCGGGACAGCAATCAGCCCCAGCATTTT
>few|TRBV6-6|TRBJ2-7|TRBD2
CASSDLVGNRQRTSGSREQYF
TGTGCCAGCAGTGACCTCGTAGGAAATCGACAGAGGACTAGCGGGAGTCGCGAGCAGTACTTC